Shown below are 25 T cell receptor beta chains from a single sample sequenced in a study of vaccination and CD4 T cells after COVID-19 (dated by TCRdb to between 2021 and 2023). The sample's treatment or condition label, in plain terms: roughly ten-day PBMC culture with coronavirus spike peptide pools or control peptides (ViraFEST assay). Libraries were prepared through PCR. Instrument on record: Illumina iSeq 100. DNA from cultured CD4+ T cells was subjected to TCR sequencing with the Oncomine TCR Beta short-read assay at the Johns Hopkins FTIC core. TCRdb itself trimmed the public reads at Q25 with fastp, ran MiXCR and retained productive beta chains. Rows are unified per CDR3 protein, each entry keeping the most common DNA and genes. The table for this sample lists approximately 16,000 distinct CDR3 sequences; approximately 55% of them were counted only once. Together, the top ten hold about 5% of the sample.

These receptors have no known antigen. The starting material was CD4+ T cells from blood, cultured in vitro, obtained before SARS-CoV-2 vaccination. All receptors come from a human donor who had recovered from COVID-19.

The chain uses TRBV6-1 and TRBJ1-5; 7 bases are a match to TRBD1. This CDR3 is built from 13 residues. CDR1 MNHNS and CDR2 SASEGT come from the germline V gene. Unmatched junction bases numbered 1, after V lost 3 bases and J lost 5 bases. CDR3 nucleotides: TGTGCCAGCAGTGAGGGACAGCATCAGCCCCAGCATTTT. This codes for CASSEGQHQPQHF.

The J gene is TRBJ2-5, the V gene TRBV7-9, with a weak D call TRBD1 (5 bases). Germline values: CDR1 SEHNR, CDR2 FQNEAQ (reference sequence). The CDR3 contains 17 residues. The germline V and J ends were trimmed by 2 bases and 1 base, with 17 bases remaining between them. The CDR3 sequence is CASSLFRRQSLQETQYF. CDR3 DNA sequence: TGTGCCAGCAGCTTATTCCGTAGACAGAGCCTCCAAGAGACCCAGTACTTC.

V usage is TRBV2 and J usage is TRBJ2-7; TRBD2 matches 13 bases. The J segment lost 7 bases and the V segment lost 4 bases, leaving 1 base of the junction unmatched. The CDR3 is 13 amino acids. The germline gives CDR1 SNHLY, CDR2 FYNNEI. This chain's CDR3 is CASSVGLAGEQYF. The CDR3 region has the DNA TGTGCCAGCAGTGTGGGACTAGCGGGGGAGCAGTACTTC. Together with reference TRBV2 and TRBJ2-7, the CDR3 gives the full variable domain: EPEVTQTPSHQVTQMGQEVILRCVPISNHLYFYWYRQILGQKVEFLVSFYNNEISEKSEIFDDQFSVERPDGSNFTLKIRSTKLEDSAMYFCASSVGLAGEQYFGPGTRLTVT.

The rearrangement uses TRBV10-3 and TRBJ1-5; 9 bases match TRBD1. The V and J ends lost 10 bases and 3 bases, in that order; junction bases with no gene match: 16. The CDR3 sequence is 17 residues long. Germline V lookup: CDR1 ENHRY, CDR2 SYGVKD. The CDR3 loop is CATAGTGLGLTNQPQHF. DNA of the CDR3: TGTGCCACCGCAGGGACAGGGCTGGGATTGACCAATCAGCCCCAGCATTTT.

The V gene is TRBV11-3, the J gene TRBJ2-7, with D unclear. This CDR3 region has 12 residues. Germline CDR1 and CDR2: SGHNT and YENEEA. V shed 5 bases and J shed 4 bases, with 9 bases lying between them. CDR3: CASSTGRYEQYF. The CDR3, as DNA: TGTGCCAGCAGCACCGGACGGTACGAGCAGTACTTC.

This clonotype was seen a handful of times. The chain is built from TRBV28 and TRBJ2-3; 10 positions match TRBD2. After removal of 2 bases from V and 1 base from J, the junction contained 3 bases not matched to a gene. The CDR3 has 16 residues. Germline V gives CDR1 MDHEN, CDR2 SYDVKM. The CDR3 region has the DNA TGTGCCAGCAGTTTAAGAGCGGGAGGGGGCACAGATACGCAGTATTTT. This gives the protein CASSLRAGGGTDTQYF.

In the case of this clonotype: Germline is not matched at one junction end, which may reflect a read error. This sequence joins TRBV5-4 and TRBJ1-1; 7 bases are a match to TRBD1. The length of the CDR3 is 14 residues. Germline CDR1 and CDR2: SGHNT and YYREEE (reference sequence). This chain's CDR3 is CASSSGTANAEAFF. The CDR3 DNA reads TGTGCCAGCAGCTCTGGGACAGCGAACGCTGAAGCTTTCTTT.

The chain recombines TRBV5-4 with TRBJ1-1; 12 bases line up with TRBD1. The CDR3 covers 19 residues. The trim removed 5 bases at V and 5 bases at J, leaving 19 bases unmatched. Germline V gives CDR1 SGHNT, CDR2 YYREEE (reference sequence). CDR3 amino acids: CASRTLFSGTGGSRTEAFF. The CDR3 coding sequence is TGTGCCAGCAGGACTCTGTTTTCCGGGACAGGGGGCTCGAGGACTGAAGCTTTCTTT.

The chain couples TRBV11-2 to TRBJ2-5; D might be TRBD2 (5 bases). V dropped 1 base and J dropped 5 bases, with 11 bases sitting between them. This CDR3 has 14 residues. CDR1 and CDR2 (germline): SGHAT, FQNNGV. The CDR3 sequence: CASSLAEGWETQYF. For the CDR3, the DNA is TGTGCCAGCAGCTTAGCCGAGGGTTGGGAGACCCAGTACTTC.

This clonotype was detected a few times. The DNA of the CDR3 is TGTGCCACCAGTGAACCCGGACGGGAGCAGTACTTC. It yields the protein CATSEPGREQYF. The chain couples TRBV24-1 to TRBJ2-7; unclear D gene. The CDR3 covers 12 residues. Trimming took off 4 bases at V and 7 bases at J, with 10 bases between the two ends. CDR1 KGHDR and CDR2 SFDVKD come from the germline V gene.

The chain employs TRBV7-2 and TRBJ1-1; the match to TRBD1 covers 7 bases. V lost 5 bases and J lost 0; bases outside the gene matches: 9. The length of the CDR3 is 16 residues. Germline V gives CDR1 SGHTA, CDR2 FQGNSA. The CDR3: CASSPRSGTVNTEAFF. DNA of the CDR3: TGTGCCAGCAGCCCAAGATCCGGGACAGTGAACACTGAAGCTTTCTTT.

The CDR3 sequence is CASSGTGRVSFIQPQHF. As DNA, the CDR3 is TGTGCCAGTAGTGGGACAGGGAGAGTGTCCTTTATTCAGCCCCAGCATTTT. V usage is TRBV19 and J usage is TRBJ1-5, with 9 bases that match TRBD1. Trimming at V came to 5 bases and at J to 6 bases, leaving 14 bases not matched to a gene. The germline gives CDR1 LNHDA, CDR2 SQIVND (reference sequence). The CDR3 extends over 17 amino acids.

This clonotype has only a few counts. The chain is built from TRBV6-2 or TRBV6-3 and TRBJ1-5; D might be TRBD1 (5 bases). CDR1 and CDR2 from the germline V gene are MNHEY and SVGEGT. V was clipped by 8 bases and J by 6 bases, with 14 bases between them. This CDR3 comprises 13 residues. The CDR3 protein is CASRPGVIQPQHF. CDR3 sequence (DNA): TGTGCCAGCCGCCCGGGGGTTATTCAGCCCCAGCATTTT.

This clonotype showed up just a few times. The chain carries TRBV11-3 and TRBJ1-2, with D unclear. The CDR3 runs 13 residues. Trimming left V 5 bases short and J 2 bases short, with 9 bases between. Germline V CDR1 and CDR2: SGHNT, YENEEA. DNA of the CDR3: TGTGCCAGCAGCCCTGCTGGGAACTATGGCTACACCTTC. Translated: CASSPAGNYGYTF.

CDR3 coding DNA: TGTGCCAGCAGCATACTAGCGGGGGAGACCCAGTACTTC. Translation: CASSILAGETQYF. The chain is built from TRBV7-2 and TRBJ2-5; 10 bases line up with TRBD2. The germline V gene has CDR1 SGHTA and CDR2 FQGNSA. V lost 5 bases to trimming and J lost 5 bases; unmatched junction nucleotides: 2. CDR3 length equals 13 residues.

This chain uses TRBV6-4 with TRBJ2-7; tentative D call: TRBD2 (6 bases). The CDR3 runs 15 residues. Germline lookup yields CDR1 MRHNA and CDR2 SNTAGT. V gave up 6 bases and J gave up 5 bases, with 20 bases separating them. The CDR3 region has the DNA TGTGCCAGCAGCGATCTTCCGGGACTCGACGACGAGCAGTACTTC. Translating gives CASSDLPGLDDEQYF.

V usage is TRBV5-1 and J usage is TRBJ2-5; 9 bases are a match to TRBD2. J lost 5 bases, V lost 0 bases, and 11 bases had no gene match. The CDR3 loop spans 17 amino acids. CDR1 is SGHRS, CDR2 YFSETQ, per germline. CDR3 region: CASSLDPASGVEETQYF. CDR3 nucleotide sequence: TGCGCCAGCAGCTTGGATCCGGCTAGCGGGGTGGAGGAGACCCAGTACTTC.

The chain joins TRBV6-2 or TRBV6-3 to TRBJ2-1; 13 nucleotides match TRBD2. Germline V CDR1 and CDR2: MNHEY, SVGEGT. The CDR3 length is 17 residues. With V trimmed by 5 bases and J by 8 bases, 12 bases remained unmatched. The chain's CDR3 is CASSATSGGANRYEQFF. The CDR3 coding sequence is TGTGCCAGCAGTGCCACTAGCGGGGGGGCAAATCGATATGAGCAGTTCTTC.

The genes are TRBV5-1 and TRBJ2-3, with 8 nucleotides matching TRBD1. Losses at the gene ends were 4 bases for V and 4 bases for J; bases not matched to a gene: 14. The CDR3 has 17 amino acids. In germline, CDR1 is SGHRS, CDR2 YFSETQ. DNA for the CDR3: TGCGCCAGCAGCCCCCTTCTCGGACAGGGCCCCCCAGATACGCAGTATTTT. This encodes CASSPLLGQGPPDTQYF.

The chain is built from TRBV7-9 and TRBJ1-2; maybe TRBD1 (5 bases). Germline V gives CDR1 SEHNR, CDR2 FQNEAQ (reference sequence). CDR3 length: 15 amino acids. V was shortened by 5 bases and J by 4 bases, with 17 bases between the two germline ends. CDR3 loop: CASSQDTGFVYGYTF. Here the CDR3 DNA reads TGTGCCAGCAGCCAGGACACCGGCTTCGTCTATGGCTACACCTTC.

This chain connects TRBV20-1 to TRBJ2-7; 7 bases match TRBD2. Germline V gives CDR1 DFQATT, CDR2 SNEGSKA (reference sequence). V shed 3 bases and J 6 bases; nucleotides not matched to a gene: 8. CDR3 length: 13 residues. The CDR3 region has the DNA TGCAGTGCTAGGGGTTTTTGGGGGGGCGAGCAGTACTTC. It specifies CSARGFWGGEQYF.

The chain couples TRBV10-1 to TRBJ2-5; 7 nucleotides align to TRBD1. The CDR3 sequence is 13 residues long. V was pared by 0 bases and J by 5 bases, with 0 bases of the junction left unmatched. The germline V gene encodes CDR1 WNHNN and CDR2 SYGVQD (reference sequence). The CDR3 loop reads CASSESRGETQYF. The CDR3 nucleotides are TGCGCCAGCAGTGAGTCCAGGGGGGAGACCCAGTACTTC.

The chain has TRBV7-2 and TRBJ2-7; 7 bases fit TRBD1. Germline trimming cut 8 bases from V and 6 bases from J; bases unmatched to any gene: 13. CDR1 is SGHTA, CDR2 FQGNSA, per germline. The CDR3 is made up of 14 amino acids. CDR3 in amino acids: CASGHPTGFGEQYF. The DNA of the CDR3 is TGTGCCAGCGGCCACCCGACAGGGTTTGGCGAGCAGTACTTC.

This clonotype showed up just a few times. J is TRBJ1-6 and V is TRBV28, with D unresolved. V lost 5 bases and J 4 bases, leaving 9 bases between the germline ends. The CDR3 sequence is 14 residues long. The germline gives CDR1 MDHEN, CDR2 SYDVKM. DNA for the CDR3: TGTGCCAGCAGTCCTCAAGGGTATAATTCACCCCTCCACTTT. This sequence encodes CASSPQGYNSPLHF.

This chain joins TRBV20-1 and TRBJ2-1; D ambiguous. The CDR3 runs 15 residues. V shed 6 bases and J shed 8 bases, with 23 bases lying between them. Per the germline V gene, CDR1 is DFQATT and CDR2 is SNEGSKA (reference sequence). The CDR3 region has the DNA TGCAGTGCCTCCCCTGGGGAACGGGTATCCGATGAGCAGTTCTTC. This codes for CSASPGERVSDEQFF.